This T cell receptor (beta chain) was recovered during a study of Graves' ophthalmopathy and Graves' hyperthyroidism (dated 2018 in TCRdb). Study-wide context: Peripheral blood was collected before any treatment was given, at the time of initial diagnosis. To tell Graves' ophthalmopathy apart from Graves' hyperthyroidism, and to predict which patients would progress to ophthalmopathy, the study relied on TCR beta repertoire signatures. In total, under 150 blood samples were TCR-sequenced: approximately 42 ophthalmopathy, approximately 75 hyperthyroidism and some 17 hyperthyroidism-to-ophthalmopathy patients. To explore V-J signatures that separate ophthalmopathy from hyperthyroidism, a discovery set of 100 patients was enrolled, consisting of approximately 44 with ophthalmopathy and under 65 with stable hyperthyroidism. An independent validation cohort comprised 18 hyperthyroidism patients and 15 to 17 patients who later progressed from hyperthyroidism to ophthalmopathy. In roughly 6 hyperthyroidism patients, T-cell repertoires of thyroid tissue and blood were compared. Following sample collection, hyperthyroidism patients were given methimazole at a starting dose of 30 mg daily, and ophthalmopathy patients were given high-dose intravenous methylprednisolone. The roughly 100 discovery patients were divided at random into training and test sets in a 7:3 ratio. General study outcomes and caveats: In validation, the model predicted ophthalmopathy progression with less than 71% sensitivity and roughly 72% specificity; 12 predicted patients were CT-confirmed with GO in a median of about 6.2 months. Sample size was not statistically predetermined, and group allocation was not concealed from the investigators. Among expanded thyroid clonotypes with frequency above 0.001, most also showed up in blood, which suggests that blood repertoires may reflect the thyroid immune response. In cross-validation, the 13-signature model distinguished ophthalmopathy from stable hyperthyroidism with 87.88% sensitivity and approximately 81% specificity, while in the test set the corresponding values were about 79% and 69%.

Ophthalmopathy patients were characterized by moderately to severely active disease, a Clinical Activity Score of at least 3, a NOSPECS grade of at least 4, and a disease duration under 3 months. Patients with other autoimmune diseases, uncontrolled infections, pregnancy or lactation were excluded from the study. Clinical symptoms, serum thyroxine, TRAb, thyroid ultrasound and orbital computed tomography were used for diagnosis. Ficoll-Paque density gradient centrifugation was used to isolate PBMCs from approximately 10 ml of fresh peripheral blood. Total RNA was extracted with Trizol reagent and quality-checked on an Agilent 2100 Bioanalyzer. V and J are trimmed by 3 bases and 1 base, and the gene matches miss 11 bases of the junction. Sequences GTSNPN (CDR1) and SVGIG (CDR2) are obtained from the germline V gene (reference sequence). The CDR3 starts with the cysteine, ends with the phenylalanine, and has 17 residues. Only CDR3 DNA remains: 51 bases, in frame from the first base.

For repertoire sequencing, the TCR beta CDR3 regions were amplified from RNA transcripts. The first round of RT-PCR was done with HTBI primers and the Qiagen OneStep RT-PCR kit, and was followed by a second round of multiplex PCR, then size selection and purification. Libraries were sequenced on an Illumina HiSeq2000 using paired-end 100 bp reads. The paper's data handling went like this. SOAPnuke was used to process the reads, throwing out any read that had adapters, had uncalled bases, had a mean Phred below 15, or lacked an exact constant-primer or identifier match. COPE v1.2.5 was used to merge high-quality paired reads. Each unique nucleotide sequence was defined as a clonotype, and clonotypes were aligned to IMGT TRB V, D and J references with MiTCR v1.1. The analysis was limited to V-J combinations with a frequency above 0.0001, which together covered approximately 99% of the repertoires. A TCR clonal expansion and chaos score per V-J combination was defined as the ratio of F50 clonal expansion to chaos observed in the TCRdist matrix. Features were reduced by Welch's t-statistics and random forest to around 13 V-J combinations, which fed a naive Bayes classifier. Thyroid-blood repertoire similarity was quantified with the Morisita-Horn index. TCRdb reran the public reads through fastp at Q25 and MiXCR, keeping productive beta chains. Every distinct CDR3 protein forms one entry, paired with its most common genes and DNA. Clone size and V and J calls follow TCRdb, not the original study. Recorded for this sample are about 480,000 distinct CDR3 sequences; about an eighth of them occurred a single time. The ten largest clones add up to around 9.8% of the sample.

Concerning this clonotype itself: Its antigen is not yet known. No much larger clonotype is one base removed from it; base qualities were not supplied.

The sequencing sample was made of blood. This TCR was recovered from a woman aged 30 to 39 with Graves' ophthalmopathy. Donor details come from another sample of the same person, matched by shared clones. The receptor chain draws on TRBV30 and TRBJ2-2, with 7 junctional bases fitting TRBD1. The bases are TGTGCCTGGAGCGATTTAGGGACAGCCCAGAACACCGGGGAGCTGTTTTTT. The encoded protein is CAWSDLGTAQNTGELFF.